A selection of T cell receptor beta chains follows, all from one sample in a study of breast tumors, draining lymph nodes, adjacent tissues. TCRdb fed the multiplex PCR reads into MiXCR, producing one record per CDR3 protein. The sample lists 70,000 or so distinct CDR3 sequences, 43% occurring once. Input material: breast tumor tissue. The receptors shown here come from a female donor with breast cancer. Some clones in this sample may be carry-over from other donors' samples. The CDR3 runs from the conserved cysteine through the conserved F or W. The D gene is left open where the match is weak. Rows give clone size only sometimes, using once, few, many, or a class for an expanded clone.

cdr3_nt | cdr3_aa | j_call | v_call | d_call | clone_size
TGTGCCAGCAGCAGTAAGGGAGGTGAGACCCAGTACTTC | CASSSKGGETQYF | TRBJ2-5 | TRBV27 | - | many
TGTGCCAGCACCCCGACAGGCCCACTCACTGAAGCTTTCTTT | CASTPTGPLTEAFF | TRBJ1-1 | TRBV7-8 | - | -
TGTGCCAGCAGCCAAGATGGGAGCGGACGCACAGATACGCAGTATTTT | CASSQDGSGRTDTQYF | TRBJ2-3 | TRBV4-2 | - | many
TGTGCCAGCAGCCCAGATGGTAGGGGAACTAGCGGGGGGGCCTACAATGAGCAGTTCTTC | CASSPDGRGTSGGAYNEQFF | TRBJ2-1 | TRBV12-3/TRBV12-4 | TRBD2 | -
TGTGCCAGCAGTCATCGGGAACCTAGAGTGGCTATATTCTTATGTGCTAACTATGGCTACACCTTC | CASSHREPRVAIFLCANYGYTF | TRBJ1-2 | TRBV6-1 | - | -
TGCAGCGGAGCGGGTATACAGGGGGGAGGCTATGGCTACACCTTC | CSGAGIQGGGYGYTF | TRBJ1-2 | TRBV20-1 | TRBD1 | many
TGTGCTAGTGGTTTGGATCTGGGAGAGACCCAGTACTTC | CASGLDLGETQYF | TRBJ2-5 | TRBV12-5 | - | many
TGTGCCAGCAGTTACTCGGGACGGATCTATGGCTACACCTTC | CASSYSGRIYGYTF | TRBJ1-2 | TRBV6-5 | - | -
TGTGCTAGCAGCCAGGGACAGGGGGTGTACACCTTC | CASSQGQGVYTF | TRBJ1-2 | TRBV7-7 | TRBD1 | -
TGTGCCAGCAGCTTCTCCCGGGGGTATGAGCAGTTCTTC | CASSFSRGYEQFF | TRBJ2-1 | TRBV7-6 | - | many
TGTGCCAGCAGCCCCCTATCGACAGATGAAAAACTGTTTTTT | CASSPLSTDEKLFF | TRBJ1-4 | TRBV7-8 | - | -
TGTGCCAGCAGCCTGGGAGGCAGGGGGCGAAATGAAAAACTGTTTTTT | CASSLGGRGRNEKLFF | TRBJ1-4 | TRBV13 | TRBD1 | many
TGCGCCAGCAGCTTGACAGGGGGAGGAGAAAAACTGTTTTTT | CASSLTGGGEKLFF | TRBJ1-4 | TRBV5-1 | TRBD1 | -
TGCAGTGCTTCTCAGGGACCTAACTATGGCTACACCTTC | CSASQGPNYGYTF | TRBJ1-2 | TRBV20-1 | - | many
- | CASSVGQGAETQSF | TRBJ2-5 | TRBV9 | - | -
TGTGCCAGCAGCCGACGGACTAGCGGGGGCCCCTACGAGCAGTACTTC | CASSRRTSGGPYEQYF | TRBJ2-7 | TRBV14 | TRBD2 | -
TGTACCAGCAGCTTGGCGGGAGGGCAGGGGGCCGGCGAGCAGTACTTC | CTSSLAGGQGAGEQYF | TRBJ2-7 | TRBV5-6 | - | -
TGTGCCAGCAGCGTAGCGGACAGGGCCTATGGCTACACCTTC | CASSVADRAYGYTF | TRBJ1-2 | TRBV9 | TRBD1 | -
TGTGCTAGTGGTTTGGTACCCCGCCCCGGACTAGCGGGAGGACACACCGGGGAGCTGTTTTTT | CASGLVPRPGLAGGHTGELFF | TRBJ2-2 | TRBV12-5 | TRBD2 | many
TGTGCCAGCAGCTTGAGGGGCAGCTCCTATAATTCACCCCTCCACTTT | CASSLRGSSYNSPLHF | TRBJ1-6 | TRBV7-9 | - | medium-sized
TGTGCCACCAGCAGAGATCAATCCGGACTAGGGGGGGAGACCCAGTACTTC | CATSRDQSGLGGETQYF | TRBJ2-5 | TRBV15 | - | -
TGTGCCAGCAGCTTTCTTTTGACTCACTCCTACGAGCAGTACTTC | CASSFLLTHSYEQYF | TRBJ2-7 | TRBV5-6 | - | many
- | CASSIRAGTEAFFGYTF | TRBJ1-2 | TRBV19 | - | few